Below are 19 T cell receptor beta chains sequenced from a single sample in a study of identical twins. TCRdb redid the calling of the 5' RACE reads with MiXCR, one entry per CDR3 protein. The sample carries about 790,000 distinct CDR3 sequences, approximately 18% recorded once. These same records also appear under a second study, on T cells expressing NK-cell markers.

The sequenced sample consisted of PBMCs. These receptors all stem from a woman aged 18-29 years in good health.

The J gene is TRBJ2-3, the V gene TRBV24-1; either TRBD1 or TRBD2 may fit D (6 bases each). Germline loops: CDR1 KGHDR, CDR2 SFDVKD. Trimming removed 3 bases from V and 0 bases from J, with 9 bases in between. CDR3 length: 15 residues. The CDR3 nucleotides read TGTGCCACCAGTGATACGGGGGCTAGCACAGATACGCAGTATTTT. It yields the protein CATSDTGASTDTQYF.

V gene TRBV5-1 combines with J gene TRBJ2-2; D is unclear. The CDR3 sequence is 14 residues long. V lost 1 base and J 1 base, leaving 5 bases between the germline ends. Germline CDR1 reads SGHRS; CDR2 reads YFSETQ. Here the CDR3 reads CASSLFGNTGELFF. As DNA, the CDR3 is TGCGCCAGCAGCTTGTTTGGGAACACCGGGGAGCTGTTTTTT.

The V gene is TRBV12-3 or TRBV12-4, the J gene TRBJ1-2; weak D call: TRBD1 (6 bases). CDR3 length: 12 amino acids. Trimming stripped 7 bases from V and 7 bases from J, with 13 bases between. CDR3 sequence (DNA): TGTGCCAGCACGCTACAGGGTCTTGGCTACACCTTC. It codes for CASTLQGLGYTF.

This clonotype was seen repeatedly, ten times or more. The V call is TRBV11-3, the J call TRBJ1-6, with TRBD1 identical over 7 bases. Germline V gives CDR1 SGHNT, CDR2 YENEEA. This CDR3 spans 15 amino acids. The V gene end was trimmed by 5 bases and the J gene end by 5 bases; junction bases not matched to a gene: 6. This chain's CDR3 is CASSRGQSNNSPLHF. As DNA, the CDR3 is TGTGCCAGCAGCCGGGGACAGTCGAATAATTCACCCCTCCACTTT. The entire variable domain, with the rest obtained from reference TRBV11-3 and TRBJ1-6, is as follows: EAGVVQSPRYKIIEKKQPVAFWCNPISGHNTLYWYLQNLGQGPELLIRYENEEAVDDSQLPKDRFSAERLKGVDSTLKIQPAELGDSAVYLCASSRGQSNNSPLHFGNGTRLTVT.

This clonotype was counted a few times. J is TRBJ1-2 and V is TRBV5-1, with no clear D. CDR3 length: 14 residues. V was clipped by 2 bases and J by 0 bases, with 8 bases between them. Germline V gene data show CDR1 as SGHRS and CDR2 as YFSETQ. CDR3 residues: CASSFPDANYGYTF. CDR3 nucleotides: TGCGCCAGCAGCTTCCCGGACGCTAACTATGGCTACACCTTC.

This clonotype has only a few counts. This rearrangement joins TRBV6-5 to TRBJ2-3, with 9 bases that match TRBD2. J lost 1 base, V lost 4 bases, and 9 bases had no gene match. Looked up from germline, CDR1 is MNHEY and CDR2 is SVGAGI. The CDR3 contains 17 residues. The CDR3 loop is CASSSTPRTSGTDTQYF. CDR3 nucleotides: TGTGCCAGCAGTTCTACTCCCCGGACTAGCGGCACAGATACGCAGTATTTT.

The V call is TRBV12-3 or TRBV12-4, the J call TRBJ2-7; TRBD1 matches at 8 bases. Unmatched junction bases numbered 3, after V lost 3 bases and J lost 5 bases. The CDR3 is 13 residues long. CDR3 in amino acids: CASSFSTGDEQYF. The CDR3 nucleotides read TGTGCCAGCAGTTTCTCGACAGGGGACGAGCAGTACTTC.

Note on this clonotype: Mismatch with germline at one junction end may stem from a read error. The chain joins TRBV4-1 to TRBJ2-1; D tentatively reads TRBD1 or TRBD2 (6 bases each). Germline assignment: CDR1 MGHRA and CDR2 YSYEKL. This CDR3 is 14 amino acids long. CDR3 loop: CASSQGGTYNEQFF. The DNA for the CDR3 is TGTGCCAGCAGCCAAGGGGGGACCTACAATGAGCAGTTCTTC.

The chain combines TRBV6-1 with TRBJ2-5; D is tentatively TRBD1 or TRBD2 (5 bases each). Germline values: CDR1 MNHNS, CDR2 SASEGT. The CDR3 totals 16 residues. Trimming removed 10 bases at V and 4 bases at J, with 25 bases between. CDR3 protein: CATGAASISVGETQYF. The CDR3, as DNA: TGTGCCACCGGGGCGGCGAGCATTAGCGTCGGAGAGACCCAGTACTTC.

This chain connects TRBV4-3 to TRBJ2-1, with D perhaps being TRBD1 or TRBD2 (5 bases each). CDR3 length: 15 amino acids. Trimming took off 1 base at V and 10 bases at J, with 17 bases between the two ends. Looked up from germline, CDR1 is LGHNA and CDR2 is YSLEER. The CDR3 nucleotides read TGCGCCAGCAGCCAAGGGGGTTCGAGGGGATGGGAGCAGTTCTTC. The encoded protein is CASSQGGSRGWEQFF.

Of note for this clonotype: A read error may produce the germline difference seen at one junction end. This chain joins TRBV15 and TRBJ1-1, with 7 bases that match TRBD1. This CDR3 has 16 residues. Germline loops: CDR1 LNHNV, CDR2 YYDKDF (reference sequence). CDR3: CATSRVWRGPNIEAFF. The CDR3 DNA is TGTGCCACCAGCAGAGTTTGGAGGGGGCCGAACATTGAAGCTTTCTTT.

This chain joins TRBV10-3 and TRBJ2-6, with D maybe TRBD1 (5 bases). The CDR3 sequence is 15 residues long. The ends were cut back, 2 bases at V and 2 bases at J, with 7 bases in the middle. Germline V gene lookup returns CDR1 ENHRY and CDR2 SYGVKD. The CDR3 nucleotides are TGTGCCATCAGTGAGACAGGCACTGGGGCCAACGTCCTGACTTTC. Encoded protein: CAISETGTGANVLTF.

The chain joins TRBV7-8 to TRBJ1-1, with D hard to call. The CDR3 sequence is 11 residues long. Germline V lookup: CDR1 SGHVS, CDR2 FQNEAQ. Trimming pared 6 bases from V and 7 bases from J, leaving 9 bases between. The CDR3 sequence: CASRLSGEAFF. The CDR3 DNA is TGTGCCAGCAGACTATCCGGTGAAGCTTTCTTT.

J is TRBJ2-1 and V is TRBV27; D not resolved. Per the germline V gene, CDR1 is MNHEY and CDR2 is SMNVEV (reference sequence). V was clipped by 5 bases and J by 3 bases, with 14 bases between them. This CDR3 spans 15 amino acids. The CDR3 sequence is CASSVEDHVYNEQFF. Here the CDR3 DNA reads TGTGCCAGCAGTGTAGAGGACCACGTCTACAATGAGCAGTTCTTC.

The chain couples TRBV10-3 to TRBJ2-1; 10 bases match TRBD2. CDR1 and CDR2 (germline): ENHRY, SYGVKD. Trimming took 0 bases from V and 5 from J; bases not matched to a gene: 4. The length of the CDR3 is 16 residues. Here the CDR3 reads CAISESLAGVDNEQFF. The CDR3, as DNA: TGTGCCATCAGTGAGTCGCTAGCGGGAGTAGACAATGAGCAGTTCTTC.

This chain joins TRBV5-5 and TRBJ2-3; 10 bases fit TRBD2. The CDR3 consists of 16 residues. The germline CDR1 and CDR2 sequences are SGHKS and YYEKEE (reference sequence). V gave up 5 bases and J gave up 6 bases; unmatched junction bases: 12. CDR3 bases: TGTGCCAGCAGTTCCCAGGCTAGCGGGGGTGGGGATACGCAGTATTTT. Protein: CASSSQASGGGDTQYF.

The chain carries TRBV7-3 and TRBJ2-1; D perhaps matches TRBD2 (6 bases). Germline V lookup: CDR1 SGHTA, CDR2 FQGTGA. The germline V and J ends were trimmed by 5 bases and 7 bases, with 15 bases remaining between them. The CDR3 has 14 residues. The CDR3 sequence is CASSPQDGRNEQFF. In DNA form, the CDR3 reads TGTGCCAGCAGCCCCCAAGATGGGAGGAATGAGCAGTTCTTC.

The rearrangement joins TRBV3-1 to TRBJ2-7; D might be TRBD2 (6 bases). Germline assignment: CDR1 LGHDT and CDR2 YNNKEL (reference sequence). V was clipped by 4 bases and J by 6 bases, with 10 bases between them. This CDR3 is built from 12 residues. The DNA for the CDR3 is TGTGCCAGCAGCCCGAGGGGACTCGAGCAGTACTTC. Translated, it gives CASSPRGLEQYF.

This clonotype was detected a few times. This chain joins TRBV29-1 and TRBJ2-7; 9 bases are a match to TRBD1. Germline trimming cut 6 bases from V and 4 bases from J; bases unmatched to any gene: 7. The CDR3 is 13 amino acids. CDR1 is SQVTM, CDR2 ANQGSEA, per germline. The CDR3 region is CSVLKDRGYEQYF. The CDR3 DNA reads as TGCAGCGTACTAAAGGACAGGGGTTACGAGCAGTACTTC.